These 15 T cell receptor beta chains share one sample of origin, sequenced in a study of blood T cells in healthy people across ages. Sample-barcoded 5' priming and a J-beta primer mix drove a second PCR of roughly 6 to 12 cycles. TCRdb passed the 5' RACE reads through MiXCR, listing each CDR3 protein once. The data show around 670,000 distinct CDR3 sequences, roughly 31% seen once. The sample comprised blood. The receptors were gathered from a woman over 75 in good health.

The chain links TRBV5-1 to TRBJ2-3, with D perhaps TRBD1 (6 bases). CDR1 and CDR2 (germline): SGHRS, YFSETQ. The CDR3 is 15 residues long. V shed 1 base and J shed 2 bases, with 11 bases lying between them. CDR3 sequence reads: CASSLSGAITDTQYF. The CDR3 DNA is TGCGCCAGCAGCTTGTCAGGGGCGATCACAGATACGCAGTATTTT. The full variable domain, with the rest looked up from reference TRBV5-1 and TRBJ2-3, is KAGVTQTPRYLIKTRGQQVTLSCSPISGHRSVSWYQQTPGQGLQFLFEYFSETQRNKGNFPGRFSGRQFSNSRSEMNVSTLELGDSALYLCASSLSGAITDTQYFGPGTRLTVL.

A few counts support this clonotype. The genes are TRBV5-1 and TRBJ1-1, with D tentatively TRBD1 (5 bases). The germline gives CDR1 SGHRS, CDR2 YFSETQ. The CDR3 length is 15 residues. V gave up 4 bases and J gave up 0 bases, with 13 bases separating them. The CDR3 DNA reads as TGCGCCAGCAGCGGGGCGGGGAAGATGAACACTGAAGCTTTCTTT. Protein sequence: CASSGAGKMNTEAFF.

This clonotype has a count of ten or more. This rearrangement joins TRBV27 to TRBJ1-5; TRBD1 is a possible D gene (5 bases). V lost 3 bases and J 3 bases, leaving 12 bases between the germline ends. This CDR3 region has 15 residues. CDR1 is MNHEY, CDR2 SMNVEV, per germline (reference sequence). The chain's CDR3 is CASSFSGTSNQPQHF. CDR3 bases: TGTGCCAGCAGTTTCTCAGGGACTTCCAATCAGCCCCAGCATTTT.

This clonotype showed up many times. The chain couples TRBV3-1 to TRBJ2-5; a weak D match, TRBD2 (6 bases). The CDR3 is 14 residues long. Looked up from germline, CDR1 is LGHDT and CDR2 is YNNKEL (reference sequence). V lost 7 bases and J 2 bases, leaving 14 bases between the germline ends. The CDR3 loop reads CASNRGTDQETQYF. CDR3 DNA sequence: TGTGCCAGCAATCGGGGGACTGATCAAGAGACCCAGTACTTC.

Points on this clonotype: A much larger clone is a single base away; this may be a read error. The chain recombines TRBV30 with TRBJ2-1; possible D gene TRBD2, 6 bases. With the DNA end fitting TRBJ2-7 better, the J assignment may be wrong. The CDR3 is made up of 14 amino acids. CDR1 GTSNPN and CDR2 SVGIG come from the germline V gene (reference sequence). CDR3 sequence: CAWLPGSSYNEQYF. CDR3 nucleotide sequence: TGTGCCTGGTTGCCCGGGAGCTCCTACAATGAGCAGTACTTC.

Comments on this clonotype: This clone may be a read error of a much larger clone one base away. This sequence joins TRBV20-1 and TRBJ2-7; weak D call: TRBD2 (6 bases). The DNA end favors TRBJ2-5, so the J call may be wrong. The CDR3 has 15 amino acids. The germline V gene has CDR1 DFQATT and CDR2 SNEGSKA (reference sequence). CDR3 loop: CSAGLSSALQETQYF. The CDR3 DNA follows: TGCAGTGCAGGCCTGTCTAGCGCTCTACAAGAGACCCAGTACTTC.

For this clonotype: Given a much more abundant clone one base away, this may be a read error. The V and J genes are TRBV20-1 and TRBJ2-1, with D uncertain. The CDR3 runs to 15 residues. The germline CDR1 and CDR2 sequences are DFQATT and SNEGSKA (reference sequence). The CDR3 reads CSATSTERSYNERFF. The DNA of the CDR3 is TGCAGTGCTACCTCTACAGAGCGAAGCTACAATGAGCGGTTCTTC.

V is TRBV5-6 and J is TRBJ1-2; D gene uncertain. Between the trimmed V and J ends, which lost 2 bases and 0 bases, there was a span of 8 bases. The CDR3 spans 14 residues. CDR1 is SGHDT and CDR2 is YYEEEE in the germline V gene. This CDR3 is CASSFVVANYGYTF. In DNA, the CDR3 is TGTGCCAGCAGCTTCGTAGTGGCTAACTATGGCTACACCTTC.

V and J are TRBV20-1 and TRBJ1-1; the D is unclear. Germline CDR1 DFQATT, CDR2 SNEGSKA (reference sequence). This CDR3 has 14 amino acids. V was shortened by 8 bases and J by 3 bases, with 19 bases between the two germline ends. CDR3 coding DNA: TGCAGTACGCCGGATCTTCTAATTGACACTGAAGCTTTCTTT. Translation gives CSTPDLLIDTEAFF.

This clonotype was seen ten or more times. The rearrangement joins TRBV6-1 to TRBJ1-2, with unresolved D. This CDR3 has 11 amino acids. V was shortened by 4 bases and J by 8 bases, with 8 bases between the two germline ends. Germline loops: CDR1 MNHNS, CDR2 SASEGT. CDR3 nucleotide sequence: TGTGCCAGCAGTGTGGACTGGGGCTACACCTTC. Protein: CASSVDWGYTF.

Details on this clonotype: A much larger clone sits a single nucleotide away, making a read error possible. V is TRBV7-2 and J is TRBJ1-2, with D maybe TRBD1 (6 bases). CDR1 is SGHTA, CDR2 FQGNSA, per germline. The V and J ends lost 7 bases and 4 bases respectively, with 22 bases between them. The CDR3 extends over 16 amino acids. The CDR3, as DNA: TGTGCCAGCACCTCTAGGCCCTATGACAGGTCCTATGGCTACACCTTC. Its translation: CASTSRPYDRSYGYTF.

This clonotype was observed once. With a much larger clone just one base away, this may be a read error. The chain joins TRBV14 to TRBJ2-5; TRBD2 matches at 13 bases. The end of the DNA fits TRBJ2-7 better, so the J call may be wrong. This CDR3 has 16 residues. Germline lookup yields CDR1 SGHDN and CDR2 FVKESK. CDR3 nucleotide sequence: TGTGCCAGCAGCCGAACACTAGCGGGGGGGTCCTGCGAGCAGTACTTC. Amino acids: CASSRTLAGGSCEQYF.

This clonotype was seen a handful of times. A much larger clone differs by one base, so this may be a read error. V is TRBV6-2 or TRBV6-3 and J is TRBJ2-1; 7 bases map to TRBD2. The CDR3 covers 16 residues. Germline V gene sequence: CDR1 MNHEY, CDR2 SVGEGT. CDR3 sequence: CAGSQPGLGSYNEQFF. Here the CDR3 DNA reads TGTGCCGGCAGTCAGCCAGGACTAGGCTCCTACAATGAGCAGTTCTTC.

There are many counts of this clonotype. J is TRBJ2-2 and V is TRBV20-1; TRBD1 agrees at 10 bases. V lost 6 bases and J lost 5; bases outside the gene matches: 6. Germline V gene data show CDR1 as DFQATT and CDR2 as SNEGSKA (reference sequence). The length of the CDR3 is 14 residues. CDR3 amino acids: CSAAGTGVTGELFF. The CDR3, as DNA: TGCAGTGCAGCCGGGACAGGGGTAACCGGGGAGCTGTTTTTT.

Turning to this clonotype: This may stem from a read error, because a much larger clone lies one nucleotide away. J is TRBJ2-1 and V is TRBV29-1, with TRBD1 matching 12 bases. V lost 4 bases and J lost 9; bases outside the gene matches: 4. Germline CDR1 and CDR2: SQVTM and ANQGSEA. The CDR3 runs to 13 residues. The CDR3 reads CSVGRDRGREQFF. CDR3 coding DNA: TGCAGCGTTGGCCGGGACAGGGGGCGTGAGCAGTTCTTC.